The clone carrying this TCR beta chain was seen repeatedly, ten times or more. Its antigen remains unknown. From RNA, the CDR3 regions of TCR beta chains were amplified and sequenced. First-round RT-PCR used HTBI primers; second-round multiplex PCR followed. TCRdb itself ran the multiplex PCR reads through MiXCR, one entry per CDR3 protein. This table has around 470,000 distinct CDR3 sequences, over 13% appearing once. The length of the CDR3 is 14 residues. V was trimmed by 2 bases and J by 6 bases, leaving 11 bases between them. As the starting material, 9.5 to 10 ml of fresh peripheral blood yielded the PBMCs. The data stem from a study of Graves' ophthalmopathy and Graves' hyperthyroidism. Points from the study as a whole: Most clonotypes expanded in thyroid above 0.001 frequency were present in blood too.

The chain couples TRBV12-3 or TRBV12-4 to TRBJ1-5; no clear D. Sequencing input: blood. The sequence derives from a woman aged 25 to 39 with Graves' ophthalmopathy. The CDR3 DNA sequence: TGTGCCAGCAGTTTATTGGGGTTGGGTCAGCCCCAGCATTTT. Translating it yields CASSLLGLGQPQHF.